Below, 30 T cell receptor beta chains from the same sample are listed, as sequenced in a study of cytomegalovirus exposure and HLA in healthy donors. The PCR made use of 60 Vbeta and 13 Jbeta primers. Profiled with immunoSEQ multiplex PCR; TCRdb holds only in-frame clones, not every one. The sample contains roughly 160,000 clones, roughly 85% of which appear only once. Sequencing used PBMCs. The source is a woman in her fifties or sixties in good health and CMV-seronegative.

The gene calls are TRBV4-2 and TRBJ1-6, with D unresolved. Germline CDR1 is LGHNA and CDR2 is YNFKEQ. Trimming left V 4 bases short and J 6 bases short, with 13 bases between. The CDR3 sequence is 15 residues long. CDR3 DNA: TGTGCCAGCAGCCGGCGGACGGGAGTTAATTCACCCCTCCACTTT. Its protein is CASSRRTGVNSPLHF.

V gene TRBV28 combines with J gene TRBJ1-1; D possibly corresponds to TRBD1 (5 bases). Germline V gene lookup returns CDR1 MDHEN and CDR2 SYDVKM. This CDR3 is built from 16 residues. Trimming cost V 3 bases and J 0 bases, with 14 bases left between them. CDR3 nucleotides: TGTGCCAGCAGTTTGGACACAAGCAAAATGAACACTGAAGCTTTCTTT. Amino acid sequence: CASSLDTSKMNTEAFF.

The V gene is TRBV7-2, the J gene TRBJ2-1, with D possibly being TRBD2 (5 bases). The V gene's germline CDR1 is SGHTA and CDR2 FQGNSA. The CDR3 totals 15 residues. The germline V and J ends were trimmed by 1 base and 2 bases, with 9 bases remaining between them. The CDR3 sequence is CASSLGAEPYNEQFF. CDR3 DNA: TGTGCCAGCAGCTTAGGAGCGGAGCCCTACAATGAGCAGTTCTTC.

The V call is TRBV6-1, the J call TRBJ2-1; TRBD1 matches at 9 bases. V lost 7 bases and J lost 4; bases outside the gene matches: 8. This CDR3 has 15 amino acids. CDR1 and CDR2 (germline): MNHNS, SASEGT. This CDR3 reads CASKPGQGNYNEQFF. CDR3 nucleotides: TGTGCCAGCAAACCGGGACAGGGCAATTACAATGAGCAGTTCTTC.

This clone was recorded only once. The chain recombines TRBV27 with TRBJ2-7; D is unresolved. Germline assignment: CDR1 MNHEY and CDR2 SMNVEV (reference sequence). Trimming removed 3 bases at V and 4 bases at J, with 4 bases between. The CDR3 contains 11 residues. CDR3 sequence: CASSFRYEQYF. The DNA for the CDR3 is TGTGCCAGCAGTTTTCGGTACGAGCAGTACTTC.

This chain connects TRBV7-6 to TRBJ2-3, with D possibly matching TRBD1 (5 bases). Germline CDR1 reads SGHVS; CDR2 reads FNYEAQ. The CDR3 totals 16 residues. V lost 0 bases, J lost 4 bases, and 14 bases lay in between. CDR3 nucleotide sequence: TGTGCCAGCAGCTTAGCGGGGCTGGGGCCCGCAGATACGCAGTATTTT. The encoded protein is CASSLAGLGPADTQYF.

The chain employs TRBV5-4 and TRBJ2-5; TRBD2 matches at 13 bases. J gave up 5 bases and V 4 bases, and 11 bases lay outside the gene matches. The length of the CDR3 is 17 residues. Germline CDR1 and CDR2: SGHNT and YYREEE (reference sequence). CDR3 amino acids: CASSPQPGLAGLETQYF. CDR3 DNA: TGTGCCAGCAGCCCCCAACCGGGACTAGCGGGGCTTGAGACCCAGTACTTC.

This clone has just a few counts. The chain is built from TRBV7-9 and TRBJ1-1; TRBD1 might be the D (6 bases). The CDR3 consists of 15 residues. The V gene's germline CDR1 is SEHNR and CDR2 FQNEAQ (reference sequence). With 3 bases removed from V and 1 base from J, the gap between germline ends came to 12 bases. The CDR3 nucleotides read TGTGCCAGCAGCTTGGGGGCAGGGGCGAACACTGAAGCTTTCTTT. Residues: CASSLGAGANTEAFF. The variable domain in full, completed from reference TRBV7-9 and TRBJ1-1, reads DTGVSQNPRHKITKRGQNVTFRCDPISEHNRLYWYRQTLGQGPEFLTYFQNEAQLEKSRLLSDRFSAERPKGSFSTLEIQRTEQGDSAMYLCASSLGAGANTEAFFGQGTRLTVV.

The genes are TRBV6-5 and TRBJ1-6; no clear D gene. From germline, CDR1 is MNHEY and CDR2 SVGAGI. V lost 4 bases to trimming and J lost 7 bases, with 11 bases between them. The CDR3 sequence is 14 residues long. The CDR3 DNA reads TGTGCCAGCAGTTTTCAGGCACAGAATTCACCCCTCCACTTT. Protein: CASSFQAQNSPLHF.

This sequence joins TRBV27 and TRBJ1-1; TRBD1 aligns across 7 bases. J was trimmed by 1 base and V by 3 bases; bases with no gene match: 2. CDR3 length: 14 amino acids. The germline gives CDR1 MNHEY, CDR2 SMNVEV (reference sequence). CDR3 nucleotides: TGTGCCAGCAGTTTTCCAGGGGGGAACACTGAAGCTTTCTTT. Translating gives CASSFPGGNTEAFF.

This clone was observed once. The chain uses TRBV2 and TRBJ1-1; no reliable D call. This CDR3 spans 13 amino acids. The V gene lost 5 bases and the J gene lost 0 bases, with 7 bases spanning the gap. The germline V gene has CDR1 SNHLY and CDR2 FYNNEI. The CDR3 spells CASSTEMNTEAFF. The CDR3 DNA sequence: TGTGCCAGCAGTACTGAGATGAACACTGAAGCTTTCTTT.

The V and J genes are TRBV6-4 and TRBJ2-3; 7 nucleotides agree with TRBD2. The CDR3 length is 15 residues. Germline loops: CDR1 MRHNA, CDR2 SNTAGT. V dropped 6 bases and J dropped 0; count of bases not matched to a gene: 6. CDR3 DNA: TGTGCCAGCAGCCCCGGGGGGTCAAGCACAGATACGCAGTATTTT. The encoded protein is CASSPGGSSTDTQYF.

This CDR3 reads CASSWEGVSSYNEQFF. The DNA for the CDR3 is TGTGCCAGCAGCTGGGAGGGGGTCAGCTCCTACAATGAGCAGTTCTTC. This sequence joins TRBV9 and TRBJ2-1; possible D gene TRBD2, 7 bases. Germline V gene lookup returns CDR1 SGDLS and CDR2 YYNGEE. V lost 4 bases to trimming and J lost 0 bases, with 14 bases between them. This CDR3 is 16 amino acids long.

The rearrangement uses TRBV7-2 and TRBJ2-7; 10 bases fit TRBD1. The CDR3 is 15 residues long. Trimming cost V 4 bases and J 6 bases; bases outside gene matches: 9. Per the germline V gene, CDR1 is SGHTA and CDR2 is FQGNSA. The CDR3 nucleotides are TGTGCCAGCAGCTATCAACGGGACAGGGGACCCGAGCAGTACTTC. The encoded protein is CASSYQRDRGPEQYF. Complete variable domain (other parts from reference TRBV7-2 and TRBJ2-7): GAGVSQSPSNKVTEKGKDVELRCDPISGHTALYWYRQSLGQGLEFLIYFQGNSAPDKSGLPSDRFSAERTGGSVSTLTIQRTQQEDSAVYLCASSYQRDRGPEQYFGPGTRLTVT.

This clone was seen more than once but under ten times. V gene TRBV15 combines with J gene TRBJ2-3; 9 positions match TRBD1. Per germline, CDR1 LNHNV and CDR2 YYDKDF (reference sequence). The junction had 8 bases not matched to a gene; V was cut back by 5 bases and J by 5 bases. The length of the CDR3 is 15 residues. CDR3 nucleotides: TGTGCCACCAGCCCCCGGACAGGGGCGAGAGATACGCAGTATTTT. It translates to CATSPRTGARDTQYF.

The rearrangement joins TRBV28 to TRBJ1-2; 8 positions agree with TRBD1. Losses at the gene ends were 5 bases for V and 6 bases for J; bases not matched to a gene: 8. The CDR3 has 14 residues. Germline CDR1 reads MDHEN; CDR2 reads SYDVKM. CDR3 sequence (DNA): TGTGCCAGCAGTCCATCCGGGACAGGTGATGGCTACACCTTC. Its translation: CASSPSGTGDGYTF.

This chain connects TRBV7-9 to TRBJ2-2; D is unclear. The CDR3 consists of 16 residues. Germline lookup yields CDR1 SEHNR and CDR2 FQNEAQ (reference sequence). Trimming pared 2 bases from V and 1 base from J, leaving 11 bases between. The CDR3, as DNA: TGTGCCAGCAGCTTACGAGCCCCGGGGAACACCGGGGAGCTGTTTTTT. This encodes CASSLRAPGNTGELFF.

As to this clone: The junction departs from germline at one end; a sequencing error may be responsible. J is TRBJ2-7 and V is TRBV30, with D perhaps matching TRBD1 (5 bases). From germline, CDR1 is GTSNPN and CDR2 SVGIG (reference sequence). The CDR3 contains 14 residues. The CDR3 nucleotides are TGTGCCTGGAGTTTCACAGGTGTCTCCTACAAGCAGTACTTC. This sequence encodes CAWSFTGVSYKQYF.

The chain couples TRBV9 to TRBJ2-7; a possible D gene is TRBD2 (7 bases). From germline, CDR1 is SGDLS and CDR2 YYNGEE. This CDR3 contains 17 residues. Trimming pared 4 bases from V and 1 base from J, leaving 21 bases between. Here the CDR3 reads CASSPRGGGATSYEQYF. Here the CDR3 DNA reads TGTGCCAGCAGCCCCCGGGGCGGGGGCGCTACGTCCTACGAGCAGTACTTC.

This CDR3 is CASSVSGTGADTQYF. The CDR3 DNA is TGTGCCAGCAGCGTTTCGGGAACGGGAGCAGATACGCAGTATTTT. The chain links TRBV9 to TRBJ2-3; D is possibly TRBD2 (6 bases). V was cut by 2 bases and J by 4 bases, with 14 bases left in between. The CDR3 consists of 15 residues. Germline assignment: CDR1 SGDLS and CDR2 YYNGEE. Complete variable domain (other parts from reference TRBV9 and TRBJ2-3): DSGVTQTPKHLITATGQRVTLRCSPRSGDLSVYWYQQSLDQGLQFLIQYYNGEERAKGNILERFSAQQFPDLHSELNLSSLELGDSALYFCASSVSGTGADTQYFGPGTRLTVL.

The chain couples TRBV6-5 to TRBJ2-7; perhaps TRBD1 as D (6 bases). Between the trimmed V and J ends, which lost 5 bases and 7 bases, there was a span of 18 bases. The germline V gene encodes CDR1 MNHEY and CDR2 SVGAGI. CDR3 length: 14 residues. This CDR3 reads CASSRTTGTGEQYF. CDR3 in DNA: TGTGCCAGCAGTCGTACGACAGGCACGGGTGAGCAGTACTTC.

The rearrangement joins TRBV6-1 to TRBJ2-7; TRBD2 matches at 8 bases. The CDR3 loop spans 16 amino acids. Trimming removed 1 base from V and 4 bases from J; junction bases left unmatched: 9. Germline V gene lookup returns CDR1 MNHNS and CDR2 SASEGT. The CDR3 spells CASSEGPSGSMYEQYF. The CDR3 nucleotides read TGTGCCAGCAGTGAAGGTCCCAGCGGGAGTATGTACGAGCAGTACTTC.

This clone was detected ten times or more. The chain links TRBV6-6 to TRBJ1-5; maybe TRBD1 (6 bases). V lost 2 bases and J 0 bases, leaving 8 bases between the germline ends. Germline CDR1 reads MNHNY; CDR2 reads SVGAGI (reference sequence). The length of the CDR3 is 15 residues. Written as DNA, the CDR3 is TGTGCCAGCAGTTACGGGACACTTAGCAATCAGCCCCAGCATTTT. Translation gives CASSYGTLSNQPQHF.

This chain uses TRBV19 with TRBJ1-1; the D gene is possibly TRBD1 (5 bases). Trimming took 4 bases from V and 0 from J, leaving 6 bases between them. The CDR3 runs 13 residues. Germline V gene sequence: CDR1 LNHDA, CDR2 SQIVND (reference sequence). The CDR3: CASSTGMNTEAFF. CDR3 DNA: TGTGCCAGTAGTACAGGGATGAACACTGAAGCTTTCTTT.

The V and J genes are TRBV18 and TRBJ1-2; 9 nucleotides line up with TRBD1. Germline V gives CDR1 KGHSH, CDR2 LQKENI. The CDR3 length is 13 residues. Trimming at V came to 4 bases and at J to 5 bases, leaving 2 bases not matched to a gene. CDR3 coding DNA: TGTGCCAGCTCACTCGGACAGGGGTATGGCTACACCTTC. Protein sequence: CASSLGQGYGYTF.

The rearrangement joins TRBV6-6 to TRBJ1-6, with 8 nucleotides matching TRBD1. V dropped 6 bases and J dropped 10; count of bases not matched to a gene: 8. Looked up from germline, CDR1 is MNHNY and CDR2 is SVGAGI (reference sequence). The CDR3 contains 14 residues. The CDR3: CASSMTGDSSPLHF. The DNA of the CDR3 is TGTGCCAGCAGCATGACAGGGGATTCGTCACCCCTCCACTTT.

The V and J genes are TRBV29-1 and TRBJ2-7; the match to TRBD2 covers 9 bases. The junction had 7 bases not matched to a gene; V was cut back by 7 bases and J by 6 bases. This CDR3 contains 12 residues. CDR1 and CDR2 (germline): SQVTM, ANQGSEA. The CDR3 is CSGSSGGLEQYF. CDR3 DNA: TGCAGCGGAAGTAGCGGGGGCCTCGAGCAGTACTTC.

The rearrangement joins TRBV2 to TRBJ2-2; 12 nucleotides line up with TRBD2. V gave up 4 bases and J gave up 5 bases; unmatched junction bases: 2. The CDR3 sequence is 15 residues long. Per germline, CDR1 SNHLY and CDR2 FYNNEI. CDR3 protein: CASSVTSGGTGELFF. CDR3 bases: TGTGCCAGCAGTGTAACTAGCGGGGGGACCGGGGAGCTGTTTTTT.

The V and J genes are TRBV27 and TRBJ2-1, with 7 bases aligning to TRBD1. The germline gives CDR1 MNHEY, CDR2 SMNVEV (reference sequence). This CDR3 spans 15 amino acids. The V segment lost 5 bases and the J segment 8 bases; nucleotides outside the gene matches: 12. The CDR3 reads CASSGEGGGWDEQFF. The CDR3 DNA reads TGTGCCAGCAGTGGAGAAGGGGGCGGATGGGATGAGCAGTTCTTC.

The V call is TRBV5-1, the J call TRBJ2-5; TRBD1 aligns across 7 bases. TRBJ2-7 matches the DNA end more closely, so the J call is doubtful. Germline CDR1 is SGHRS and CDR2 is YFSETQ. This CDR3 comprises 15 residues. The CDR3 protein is CASSSGTADSYEQYF. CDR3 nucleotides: TGCGCCAGCAGCTCCGGGACAGCCGACTCCTACGAGCAGTACTTC.